A selection of T cell receptor beta chains follows, all from one sample in a study of OX40 agonist ivuxolimab in advanced cancers. Clones were sequenced by immunoSEQ multiplex PCR, and TCRdb holds only the in-frame ones, with some missing. Of some 21,000 clones in the sample, roughly 68% were seen once. Sample: CD4+ or CD8+ T cells sorted from blood, taken in a trial of the OX40 agonist ivuxolimab. Receptors were obtained from an adult with an advanced solid tumor such as melanoma, head and neck, liver or kidney cancer. CDR3s include the opening cysteine and the closing phenylalanine or tryptophan. The order of the fields is V gene, CDR3 length, J gene, CDR3 protein.

TRBV19	15	TRBJ2-3	CASSMSQGGTDTQYF
TRBV19	15	TRBJ2-3	CASSIMGTTTDTQYF
TRBV4-2	15	TRBJ2-7	CASSQEELVSYEQYF
TRBV11-1	15	TRBJ1-1	CASSLTDQGATEAFF
TRBV9	14	TRBJ1-1	CASSPDWVNTEAFF
TRBV28	14	TRBJ2-7	CASSLAGGNYEQYF
TRBV10-3	14	TRBJ2-1	CAISDGQGVDEQFF
TRBV6-5	14	TRBJ2-5	CASSLLAGQETQYF
TRBV10-2	15	TRBJ2-3	CASSTGTSVTDTQYF
TRBV15	13	TRBJ1-1	CATRARMNTEAFF
TRBV7-8	18	TRBJ2-3	CASSQASSTRGPWDTQYF
TRBV6-5	14	TRBJ2-2	CASSYGGGTGELFF
TRBV28	15	TRBJ2-1	CASSRLAGGWNEQFF
TRBV4-1	18	TRBJ2-2	CASSQDLGGGREFGELFF